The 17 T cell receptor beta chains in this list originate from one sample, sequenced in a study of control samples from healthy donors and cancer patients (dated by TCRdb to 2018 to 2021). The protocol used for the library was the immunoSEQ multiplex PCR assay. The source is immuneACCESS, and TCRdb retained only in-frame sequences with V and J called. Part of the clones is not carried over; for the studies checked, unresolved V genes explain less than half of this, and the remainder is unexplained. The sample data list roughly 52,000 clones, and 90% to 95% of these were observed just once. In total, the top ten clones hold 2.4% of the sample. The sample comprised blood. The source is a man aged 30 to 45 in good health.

The CDR3 DNA reads as TGTGCCAGCAGCGCAAAACAGGGCTTGAGCTCCTATAATTCACCCCTCCACTTT. Its translation is CASSAKQGLSSYNSPLHF. This chain connects TRBV11-2 to TRBJ1-6, with TRBD1 as a possible D gene (6 bases). The length of the CDR3 is 18 residues. Germline CDR1 reads SGHAT; CDR2 reads FQNNGV. V lost 5 bases, J lost 0 bases, and 17 bases lay in between.

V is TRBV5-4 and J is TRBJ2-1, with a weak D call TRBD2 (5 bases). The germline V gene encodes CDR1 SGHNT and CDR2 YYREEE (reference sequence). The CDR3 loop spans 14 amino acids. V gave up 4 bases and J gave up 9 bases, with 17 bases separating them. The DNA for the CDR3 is TGTGCCAGCAGCCGCGGTTGGGAGTTCAGTGAGCAGTTCTTC. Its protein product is CASSRGWEFSEQFF.

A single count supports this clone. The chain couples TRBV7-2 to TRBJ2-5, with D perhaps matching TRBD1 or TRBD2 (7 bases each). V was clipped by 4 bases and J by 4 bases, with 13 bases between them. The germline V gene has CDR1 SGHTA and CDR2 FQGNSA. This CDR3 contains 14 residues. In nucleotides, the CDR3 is TGTGCCAGCAGCTCAGGGGGGGGGCCAGAGACCCAGTACTTC. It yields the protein CASSSGGGPETQYF.

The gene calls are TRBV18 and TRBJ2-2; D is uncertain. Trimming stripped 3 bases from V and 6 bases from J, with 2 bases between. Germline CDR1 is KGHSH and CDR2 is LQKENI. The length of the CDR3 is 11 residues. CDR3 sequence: CASSPSGELFF. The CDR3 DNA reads TGTGCCAGCTCACCGTCCGGGGAGCTGTTTTTT.

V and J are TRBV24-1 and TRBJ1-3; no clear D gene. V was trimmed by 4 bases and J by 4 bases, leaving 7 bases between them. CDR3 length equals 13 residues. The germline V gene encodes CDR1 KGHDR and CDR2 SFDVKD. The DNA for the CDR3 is TGTGCCACCAGTGACCCTCAGGGAAACACCATATATTTT. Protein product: CATSDPQGNTIYF.

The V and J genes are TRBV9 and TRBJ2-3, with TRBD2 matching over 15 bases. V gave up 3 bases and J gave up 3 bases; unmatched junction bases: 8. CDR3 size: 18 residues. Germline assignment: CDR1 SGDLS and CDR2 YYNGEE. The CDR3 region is CASSGRGLAGGITDTQYF. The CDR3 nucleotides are TGTGCCAGCAGCGGCCGGGGACTAGCGGGAGGTATAACAGATACGCAGTATTTT.

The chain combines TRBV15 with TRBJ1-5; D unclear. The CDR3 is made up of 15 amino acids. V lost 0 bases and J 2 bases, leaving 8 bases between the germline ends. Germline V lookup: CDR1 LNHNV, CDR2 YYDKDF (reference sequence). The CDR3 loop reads CATSRDLSGNQPQHF. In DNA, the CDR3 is TGTGCCACCAGCAGAGATCTTTCGGGCAATCAGCCCCAGCATTTT.

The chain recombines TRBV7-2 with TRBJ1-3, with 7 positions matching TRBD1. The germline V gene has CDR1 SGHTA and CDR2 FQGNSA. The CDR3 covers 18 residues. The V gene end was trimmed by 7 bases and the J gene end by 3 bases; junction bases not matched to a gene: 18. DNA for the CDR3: TGTGCCAGCACCCGGCGGGGAGGGGGCTCCCTCTTTGGAAACACCATATATTTT. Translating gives CASTRRGGGSLFGNTIYF.

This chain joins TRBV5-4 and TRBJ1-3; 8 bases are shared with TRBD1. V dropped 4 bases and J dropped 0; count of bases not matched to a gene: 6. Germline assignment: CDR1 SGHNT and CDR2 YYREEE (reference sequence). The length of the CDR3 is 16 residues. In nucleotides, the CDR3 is TGTGCCAGCAGCCCCGGACAGGGAAGCTCTGGAAACACCATATATTTT. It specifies CASSPGQGSSGNTIYF.

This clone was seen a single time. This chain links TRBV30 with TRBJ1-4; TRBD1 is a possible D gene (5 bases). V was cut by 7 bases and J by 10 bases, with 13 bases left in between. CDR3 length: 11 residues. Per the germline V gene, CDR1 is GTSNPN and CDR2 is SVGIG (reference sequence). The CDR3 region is CAYAQGRKLFF. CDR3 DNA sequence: TGTGCCTACGCTCAGGGCCGAAAACTGTTTTTT.

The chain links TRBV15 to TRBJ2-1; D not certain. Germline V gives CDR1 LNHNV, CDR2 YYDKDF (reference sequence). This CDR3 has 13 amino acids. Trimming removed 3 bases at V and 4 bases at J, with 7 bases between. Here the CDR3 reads CATSSRRYNEQFF. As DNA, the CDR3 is TGTGCCACCAGCAGCAGACGGTACAATGAGCAGTTCTTC. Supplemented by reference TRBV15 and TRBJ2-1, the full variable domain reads DAMVIQNPRYQVTQFGKPVTLSCSQTLNHNVMYWYQQKSSQAPKLLFHYYDKDFNNEADTPDNFQSRRPNTSFCFLDIRSPGLGDTAMYLCATSSRRYNEQFFGPGTRLTVL.

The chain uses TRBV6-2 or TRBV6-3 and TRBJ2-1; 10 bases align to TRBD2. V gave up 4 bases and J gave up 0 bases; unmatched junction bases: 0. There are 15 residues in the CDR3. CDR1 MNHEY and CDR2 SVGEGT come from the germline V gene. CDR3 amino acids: CASSWTSGSYNEQFF. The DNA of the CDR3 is TGTGCCAGCAGTTGGACTAGCGGCTCCTACAATGAGCAGTTCTTC.

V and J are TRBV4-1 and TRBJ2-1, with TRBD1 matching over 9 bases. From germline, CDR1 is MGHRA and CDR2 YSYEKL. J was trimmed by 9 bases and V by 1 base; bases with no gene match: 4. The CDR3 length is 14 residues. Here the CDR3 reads CASSQGTGAIEQFF. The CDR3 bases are TGCGCCAGCAGCCAAGGGACAGGGGCGATTGAGCAGTTCTTC.

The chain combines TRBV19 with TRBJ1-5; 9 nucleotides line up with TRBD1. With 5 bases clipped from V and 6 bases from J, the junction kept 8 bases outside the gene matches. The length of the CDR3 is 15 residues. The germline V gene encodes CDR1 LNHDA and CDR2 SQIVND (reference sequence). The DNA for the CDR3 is TGTGCCAGTAGTGCGGGACAGGGTGAGGGTCAGCCCCAGCATTTT. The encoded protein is CASSAGQGEGQPQHF.

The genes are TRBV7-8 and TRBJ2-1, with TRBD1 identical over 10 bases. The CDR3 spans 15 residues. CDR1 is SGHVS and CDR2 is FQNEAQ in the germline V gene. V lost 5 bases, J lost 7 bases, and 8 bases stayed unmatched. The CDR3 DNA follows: TGTGCCAGCAGCCCCTCCCGGGACAGGGGTAATGAGCAGTTCTTC. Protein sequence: CASSPSRDRGNEQFF.

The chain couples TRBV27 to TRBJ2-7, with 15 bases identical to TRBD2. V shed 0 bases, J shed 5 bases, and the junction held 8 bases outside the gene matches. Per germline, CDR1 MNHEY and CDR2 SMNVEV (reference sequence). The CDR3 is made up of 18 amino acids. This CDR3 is CASSLSGTSGRLLHEQYF. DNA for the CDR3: TGTGCCAGCAGTTTATCGGGGACTAGCGGGAGGCTTTTACACGAGCAGTACTTC.

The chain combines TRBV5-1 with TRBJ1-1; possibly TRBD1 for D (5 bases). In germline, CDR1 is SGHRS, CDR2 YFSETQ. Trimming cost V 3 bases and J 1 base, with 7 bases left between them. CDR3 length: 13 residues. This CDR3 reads CASSWDENTEAFF. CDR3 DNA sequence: TGCGCCAGCAGCTGGGACGAGAACACTGAAGCTTTCTTT.